These 4 T cell receptor beta chains originate from one sample sequenced in a study of sequential checkpoint blockade in melanoma. Measured with immunoSEQ multiplex PCR; TCRdb has only the in-frame clones, and not every one. The sample records 4,200 or so clones, about 20% being singletons. Specified treatment: randomized to nivolumab then ipilimumab (arm A) or the reverse (arm B). The material sequenced was tumor tissue (inferred from file names), taken from a patient given nivolumab and ipilimumab in sequence. The receptors were gathered from a human donor with melanoma.

In this sample, this clone turned up a few times. The J gene is TRBJ2-1, the V gene TRBV4-1; 8 nucleotides align to TRBD2. V dropped 1 base and J dropped 7; count of bases not matched to a gene: 9. This CDR3 contains 16 residues. The germline gives CDR1 MGHRA, CDR2 YSYEKL. As DNA, the CDR3 is TGCGCCAGCAGCCAAGGGGGGACTAGAGTTTGGAATGAGCAGTTCTTC. Translating gives CASSQGGTRVWNEQFF.

A few counts support this clone. V gene TRBV18 combines with J gene TRBJ1-1, with D possibly TRBD1 on 5 matching bases. CDR1 is KGHSH and CDR2 is LQKENI in the germline V gene. V dropped 1 base and J dropped 1 base, with 7 bases sitting between them. This CDR3 is 14 amino acids long. The CDR3 protein is CASSPRRGNTEAFF. Here the CDR3 DNA reads TGTGCCAGCTCACCACGGAGGGGGAACACTGAAGCTTTCTTT. The complete variable domain, with remaining parts taken from reference TRBV18 and TRBJ1-1, reads NAGVMQNPRHLVRRRGQEARLRCSPMKGHSHVYWYRQLPEEGLKFMVYLQKENIIDESGMPKERFSAEFPKEGPSILRIQQVVRGDSAAYFCASSPRRGNTEAFFGQGTRLTVV.

The chain has TRBV19 and TRBJ1-5, with D possibly TRBD1 on 6 matching bases. The CDR3 has 15 residues. Per germline, CDR1 LNHDA and CDR2 SQIVND (reference sequence). Trimming stripped 7 bases from V and 5 bases from J, with 18 bases between. CDR3 region: CASTILGGGDQPQHF. The CDR3 DNA follows: TGTGCCAGTACCATTTTAGGGGGGGGCGATCAGCCCCAGCATTTT.

The rearrangement joins TRBV29-1 to TRBJ2-7; possible D gene TRBD1, 6 bases. V lost 4 bases to trimming and J lost 7 bases, with 14 bases between them. Looked up from germline, CDR1 is SQVTM and CDR2 is ANQGSEA. This CDR3 has 12 amino acids. CDR3 in DNA: TGCAGCGTTGTAACGGCAGGGGTTGAGCAGTACTTC. It yields the protein CSVVTAGVEQYF.